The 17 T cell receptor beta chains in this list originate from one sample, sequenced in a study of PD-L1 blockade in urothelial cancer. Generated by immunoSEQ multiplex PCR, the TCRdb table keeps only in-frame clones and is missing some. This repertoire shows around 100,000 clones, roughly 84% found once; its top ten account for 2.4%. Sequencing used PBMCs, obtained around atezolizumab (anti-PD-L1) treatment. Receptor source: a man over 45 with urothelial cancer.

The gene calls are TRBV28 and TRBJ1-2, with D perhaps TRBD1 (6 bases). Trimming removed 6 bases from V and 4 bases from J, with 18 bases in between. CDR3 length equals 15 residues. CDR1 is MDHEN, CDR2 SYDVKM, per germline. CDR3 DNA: TGTGCCAGCAGCGCTTTTGGGGGGGGCGGCTATGGCTACACCTTC. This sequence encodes CASSAFGGGGYGYTF.

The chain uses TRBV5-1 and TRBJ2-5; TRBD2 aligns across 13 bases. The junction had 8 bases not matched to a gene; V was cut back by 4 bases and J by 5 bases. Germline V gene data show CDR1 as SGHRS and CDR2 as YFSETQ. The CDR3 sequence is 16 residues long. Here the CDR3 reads CASSPGGLAGHETQYF. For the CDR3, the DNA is TGCGCCAGCAGCCCAGGGGGACTAGCGGGACACGAGACCCAGTACTTC. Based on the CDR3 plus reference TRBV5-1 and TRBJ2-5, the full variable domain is KAGVTQTPRYLIKTRGQQVTLSCSPISGHRSVSWYQQTPGQGLQFLFEYFSETQRNKGNFPGRFSGRQFSNSRSEMNVSTLELGDSALYLCASSPGGLAGHETQYFGPGTRLLVL.

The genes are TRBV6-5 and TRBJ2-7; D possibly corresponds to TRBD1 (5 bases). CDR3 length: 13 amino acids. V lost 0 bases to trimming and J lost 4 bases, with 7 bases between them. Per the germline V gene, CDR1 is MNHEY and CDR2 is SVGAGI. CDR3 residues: CASSYSAGYEQYF. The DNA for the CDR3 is TGTGCCAGCAGTTACTCTGCAGGGTACGAGCAGTACTTC.

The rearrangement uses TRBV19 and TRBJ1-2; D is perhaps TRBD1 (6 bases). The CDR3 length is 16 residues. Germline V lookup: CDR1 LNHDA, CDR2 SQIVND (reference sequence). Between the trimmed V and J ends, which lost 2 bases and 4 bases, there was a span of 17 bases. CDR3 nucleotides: TGTGCCAGTAGTATAACCGTCACAGGGCCGAGCTATGGCTACACCTTC. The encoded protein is CASSITVTGPSYGYTF.

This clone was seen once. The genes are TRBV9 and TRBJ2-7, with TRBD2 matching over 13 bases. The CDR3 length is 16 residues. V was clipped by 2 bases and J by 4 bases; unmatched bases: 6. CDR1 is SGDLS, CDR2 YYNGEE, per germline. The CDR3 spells CASSVGTSGAAYEQYF. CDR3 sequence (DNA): TGTGCCAGCAGCGTGGGGACTAGCGGGGCGGCGTACGAGCAGTACTTC.

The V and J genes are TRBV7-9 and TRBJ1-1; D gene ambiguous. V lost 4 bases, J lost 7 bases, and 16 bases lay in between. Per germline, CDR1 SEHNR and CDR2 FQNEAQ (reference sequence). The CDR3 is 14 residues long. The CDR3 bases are TGTGCCAGCAGCTCCGGACCGGGGTTAAATGAAGCTTTCTTT. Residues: CASSSGPGLNEAFF.

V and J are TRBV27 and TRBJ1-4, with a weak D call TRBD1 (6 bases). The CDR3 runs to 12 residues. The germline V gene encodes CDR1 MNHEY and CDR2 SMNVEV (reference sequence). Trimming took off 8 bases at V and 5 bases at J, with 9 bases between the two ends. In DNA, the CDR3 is TGTGCCAGCGGACAGACGAATGAAAAACTGTTTTTT. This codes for CASGQTNEKLFF.

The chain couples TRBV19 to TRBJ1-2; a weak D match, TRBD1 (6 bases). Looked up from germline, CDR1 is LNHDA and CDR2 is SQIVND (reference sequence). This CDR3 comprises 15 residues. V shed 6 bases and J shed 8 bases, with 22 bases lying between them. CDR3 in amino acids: CASRPLNRALEGYTF. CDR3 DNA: TGTGCCAGTAGGCCCCTGAACAGGGCCTTGGAGGGCTACACCTTC.

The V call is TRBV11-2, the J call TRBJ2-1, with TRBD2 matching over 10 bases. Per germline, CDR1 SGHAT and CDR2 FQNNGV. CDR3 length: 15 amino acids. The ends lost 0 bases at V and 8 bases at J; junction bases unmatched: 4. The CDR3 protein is CASSLEASGSHEQFF. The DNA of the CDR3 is TGTGCCAGCAGCTTAGAGGCTAGCGGGAGTCATGAGCAGTTCTTC.

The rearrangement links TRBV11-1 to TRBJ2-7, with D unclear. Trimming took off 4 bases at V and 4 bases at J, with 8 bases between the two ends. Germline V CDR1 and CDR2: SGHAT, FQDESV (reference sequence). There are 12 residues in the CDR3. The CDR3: CASSSSRYEQYF. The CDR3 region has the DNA TGTGCCAGCAGCTCAAGCCGTTACGAGCAGTACTTC.

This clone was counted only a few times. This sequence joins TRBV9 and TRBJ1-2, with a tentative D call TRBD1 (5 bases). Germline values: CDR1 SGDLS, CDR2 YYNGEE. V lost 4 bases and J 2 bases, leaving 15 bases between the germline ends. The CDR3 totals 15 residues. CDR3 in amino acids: CASSSNRLPNYGYTF. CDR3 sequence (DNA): TGTGCCAGCAGCTCCAACAGGCTTCCCAACTATGGCTACACCTTC.

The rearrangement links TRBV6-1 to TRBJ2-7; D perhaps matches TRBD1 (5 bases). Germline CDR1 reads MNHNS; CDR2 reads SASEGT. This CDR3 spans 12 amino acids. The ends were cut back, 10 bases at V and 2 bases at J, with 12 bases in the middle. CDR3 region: CATRTLTYEQYF. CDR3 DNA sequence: TGTGCCACCCGGACACTTACCTACGAGCAGTACTTC.

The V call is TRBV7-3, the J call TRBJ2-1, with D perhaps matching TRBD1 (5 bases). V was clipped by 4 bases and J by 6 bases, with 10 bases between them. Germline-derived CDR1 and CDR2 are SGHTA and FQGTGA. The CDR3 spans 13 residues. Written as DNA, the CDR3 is TGTGCCAGCAGCTCCAGGGTTGGCAATGAGCAGTTCTTC. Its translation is CASSSRVGNEQFF.

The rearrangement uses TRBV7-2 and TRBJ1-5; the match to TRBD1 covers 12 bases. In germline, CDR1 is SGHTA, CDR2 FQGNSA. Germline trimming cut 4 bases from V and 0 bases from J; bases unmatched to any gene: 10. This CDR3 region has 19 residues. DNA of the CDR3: TGTGCCAGCAGCTCACGGGACAGGGGGCCCTTCTATAGCAATCAGCCCCAGCATTTT. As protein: CASSSRDRGPFYSNQPQHF.

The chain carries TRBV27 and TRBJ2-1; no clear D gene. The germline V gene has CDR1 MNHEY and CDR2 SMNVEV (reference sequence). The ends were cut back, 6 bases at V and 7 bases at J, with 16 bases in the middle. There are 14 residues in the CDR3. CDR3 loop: CASRSAERRNEQFF. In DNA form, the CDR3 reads TGTGCCAGCAGATCCGCGGAGAGGCGTAATGAGCAGTTCTTC.

Written as DNA, the CDR3 is TGTGCCAGTAGCCACCAGGGGGGCGTGGGTGAGCAGTTCTTC. It translates to CASSHQGGVGEQFF. The rearrangement joins TRBV19 to TRBJ2-1; perhaps TRBD1 as D (7 bases). Germline lookup yields CDR1 LNHDA and CDR2 SQIVND (reference sequence). V was pared by 6 bases and J by 9 bases, with 18 bases between. The CDR3 has 14 residues.

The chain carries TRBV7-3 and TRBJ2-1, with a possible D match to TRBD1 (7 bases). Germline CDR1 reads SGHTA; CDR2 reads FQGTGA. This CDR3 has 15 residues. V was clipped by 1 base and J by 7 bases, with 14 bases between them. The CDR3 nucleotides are TGTGCCAGCAGCTTAAGGCAGGGGGGACAAAATGAGCAGTTCTTC. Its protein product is CASSLRQGGQNEQFF.